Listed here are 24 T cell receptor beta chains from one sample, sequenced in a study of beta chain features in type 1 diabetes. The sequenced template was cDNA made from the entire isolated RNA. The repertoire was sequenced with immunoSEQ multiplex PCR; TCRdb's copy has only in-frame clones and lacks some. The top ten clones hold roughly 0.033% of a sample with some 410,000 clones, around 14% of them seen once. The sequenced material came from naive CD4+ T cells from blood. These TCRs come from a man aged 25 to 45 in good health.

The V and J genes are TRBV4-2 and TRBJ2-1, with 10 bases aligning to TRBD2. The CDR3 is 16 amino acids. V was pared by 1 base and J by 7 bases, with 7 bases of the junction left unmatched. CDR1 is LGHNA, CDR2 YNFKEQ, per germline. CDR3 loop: CASSQGASGRSNEQFF. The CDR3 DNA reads TGTGCCAGCAGCCAAGGGGCTAGCGGGAGAAGTAATGAGCAGTTCTTC.

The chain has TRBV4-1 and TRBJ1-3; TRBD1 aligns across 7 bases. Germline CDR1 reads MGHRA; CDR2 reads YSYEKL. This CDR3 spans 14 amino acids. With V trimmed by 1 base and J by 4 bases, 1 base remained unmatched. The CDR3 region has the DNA TGCGCCAGCAGCCAAGGGGGACAGGGAAACACCATATATTTT. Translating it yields CASSQGGQGNTIYF.

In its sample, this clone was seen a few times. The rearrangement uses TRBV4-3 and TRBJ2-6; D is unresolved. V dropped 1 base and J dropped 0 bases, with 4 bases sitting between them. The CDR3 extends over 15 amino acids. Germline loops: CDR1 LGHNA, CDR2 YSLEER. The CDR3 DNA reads TGCGCCAGCAGCCAAGGTAGCTCTGGGGCCAACGTCCTGACTTTC. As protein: CASSQGSSGANVLTF.

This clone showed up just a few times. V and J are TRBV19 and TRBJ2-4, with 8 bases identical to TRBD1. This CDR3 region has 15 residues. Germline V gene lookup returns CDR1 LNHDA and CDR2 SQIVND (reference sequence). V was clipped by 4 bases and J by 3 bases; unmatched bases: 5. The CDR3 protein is CASSTGQGGKNIQYF. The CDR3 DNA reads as TGTGCCAGTAGTACCGGACAGGGCGGCAAAAACATTCAGTACTTC.

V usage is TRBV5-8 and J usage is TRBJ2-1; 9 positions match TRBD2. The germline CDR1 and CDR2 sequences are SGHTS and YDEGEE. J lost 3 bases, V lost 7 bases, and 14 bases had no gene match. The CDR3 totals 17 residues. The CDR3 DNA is TGTGCCAGCCACACGGCTAGCGGGATAAAGTTCTACAATGAGCAGTTCTTC. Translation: CASHTASGIKFYNEQFF.

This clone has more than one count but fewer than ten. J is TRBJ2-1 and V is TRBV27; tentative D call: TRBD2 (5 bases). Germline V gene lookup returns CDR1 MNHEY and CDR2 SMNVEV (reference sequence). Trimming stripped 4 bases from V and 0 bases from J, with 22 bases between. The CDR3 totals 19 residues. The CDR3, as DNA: TGTGCCAGCAGTTCCCGCGTACTTTCCTTCGGGAACTCCTACAATGAGCAGTTCTTC. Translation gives CASSSRVLSFGNSYNEQFF.

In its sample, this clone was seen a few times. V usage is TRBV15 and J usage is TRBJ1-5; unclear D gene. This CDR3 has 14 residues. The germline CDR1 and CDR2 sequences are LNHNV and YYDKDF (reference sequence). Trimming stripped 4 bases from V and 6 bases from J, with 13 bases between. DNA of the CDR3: TGTGCCACCAGCATATCGGGCTCTTCTCAGCCCCAGCATTTT. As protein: CATSISGSSQPQHF.

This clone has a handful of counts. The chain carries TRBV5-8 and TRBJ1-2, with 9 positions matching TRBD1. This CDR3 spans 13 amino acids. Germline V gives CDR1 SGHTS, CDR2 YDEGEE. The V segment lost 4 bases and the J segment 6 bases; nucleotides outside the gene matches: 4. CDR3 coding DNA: TGTGCCAGCAGCGGACGGGACAGGGATGGCTACACCTTC. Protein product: CASSGRDRDGYTF.

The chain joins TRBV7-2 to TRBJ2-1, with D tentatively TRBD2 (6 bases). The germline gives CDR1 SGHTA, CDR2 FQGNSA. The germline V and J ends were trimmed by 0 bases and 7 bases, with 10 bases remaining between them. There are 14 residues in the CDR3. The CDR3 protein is CASSLALAPNEQFF. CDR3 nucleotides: TGTGCCAGCAGCTTAGCACTAGCACCAAATGAGCAGTTCTTC.

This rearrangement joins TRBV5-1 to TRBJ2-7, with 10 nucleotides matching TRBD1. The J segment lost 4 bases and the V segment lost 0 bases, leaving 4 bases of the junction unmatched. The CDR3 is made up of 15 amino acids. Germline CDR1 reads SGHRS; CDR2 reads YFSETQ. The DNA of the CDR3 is TGCGCCAGCAGCTTGGTGGGACAGGGGAAGTACGAGCAGTACTTC. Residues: CASSLVGQGKYEQYF.

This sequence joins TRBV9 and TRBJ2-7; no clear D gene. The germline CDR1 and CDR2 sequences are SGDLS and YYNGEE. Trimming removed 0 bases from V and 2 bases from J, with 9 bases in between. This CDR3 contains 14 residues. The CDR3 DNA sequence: TGTGCCAGCAGCGTAGGGGCGGAAGCCTACGAGCAGTACGTC. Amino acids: CASSVGAEAYEQYV.

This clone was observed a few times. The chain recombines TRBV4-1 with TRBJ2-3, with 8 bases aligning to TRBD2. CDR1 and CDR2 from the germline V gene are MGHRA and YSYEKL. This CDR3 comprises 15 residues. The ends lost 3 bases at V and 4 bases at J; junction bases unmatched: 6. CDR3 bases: TGCGCCAGCAGCCAGAGAGGACTAGCCTCAGATACGCAGTATTTT. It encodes CASSQRGLASDTQYF.

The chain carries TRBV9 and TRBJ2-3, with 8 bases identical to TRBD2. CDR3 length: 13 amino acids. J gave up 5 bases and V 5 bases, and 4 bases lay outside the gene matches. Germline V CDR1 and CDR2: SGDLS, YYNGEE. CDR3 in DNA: TGTGCCAGCAGAAGCGGGAGCGGAGATACGCAGTATTTT. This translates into CASRSGSGDTQYF.

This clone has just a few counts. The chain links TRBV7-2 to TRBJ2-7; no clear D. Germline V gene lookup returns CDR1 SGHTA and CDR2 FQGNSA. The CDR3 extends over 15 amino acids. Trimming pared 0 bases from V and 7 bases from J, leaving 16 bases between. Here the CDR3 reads CASSLALGRSTEQYF. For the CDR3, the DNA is TGTGCCAGCAGCTTAGCGTTAGGCAGATCTACGGAGCAGTACTTC.

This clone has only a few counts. In DNA, the CDR3 is TGTGCCAGCAGCCCTCACATAGAGGCTAACTATGGCTACACCTTC. It specifies CASSPHIEANYGYTF. The rearrangement uses TRBV9 and TRBJ1-2; D unclear. The CDR3 extends over 15 amino acids. Germline V gene lookup returns CDR1 SGDLS and CDR2 YYNGEE. The germline V and J ends were trimmed by 4 bases and 0 bases, with 13 bases remaining between them.

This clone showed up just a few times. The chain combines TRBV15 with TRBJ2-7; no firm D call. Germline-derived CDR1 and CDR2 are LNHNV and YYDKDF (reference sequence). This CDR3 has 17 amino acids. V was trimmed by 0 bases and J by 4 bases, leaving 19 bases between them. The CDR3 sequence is CATSRDWEGEYLYEQYV. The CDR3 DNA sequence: TGTGCCACCAGCAGAGATTGGGAAGGCGAATACCTGTACGAGCAGTACGTC.

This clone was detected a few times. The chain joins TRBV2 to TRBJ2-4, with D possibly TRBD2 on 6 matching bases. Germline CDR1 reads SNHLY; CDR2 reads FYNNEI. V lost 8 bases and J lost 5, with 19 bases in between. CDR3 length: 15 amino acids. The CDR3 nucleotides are TGTGCCAGCCGAAGAACTAGCAGGGAACAAAACATTCAGTACTTC. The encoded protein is CASRRTSREQNIQYF.

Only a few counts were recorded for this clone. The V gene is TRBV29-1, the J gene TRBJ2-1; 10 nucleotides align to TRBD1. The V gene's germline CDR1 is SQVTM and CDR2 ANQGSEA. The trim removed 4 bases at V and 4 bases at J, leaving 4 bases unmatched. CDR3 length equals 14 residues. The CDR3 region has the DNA TGCAGCGTTGTGGACAGGGGGTTTTACAATGAGCAGTTCTTC. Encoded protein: CSVVDRGFYNEQFF.

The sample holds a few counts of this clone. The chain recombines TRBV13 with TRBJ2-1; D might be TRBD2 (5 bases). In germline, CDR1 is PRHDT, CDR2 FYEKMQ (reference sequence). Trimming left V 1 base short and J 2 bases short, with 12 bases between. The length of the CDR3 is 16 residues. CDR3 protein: CASSLDPGNPYNEQFF. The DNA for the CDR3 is TGTGCCAGCAGCTTAGACCCGGGGAACCCCTACAATGAGCAGTTCTTC. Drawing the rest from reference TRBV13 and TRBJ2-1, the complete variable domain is AAGVIQSPRHLIKEKRETATLKCYPIPRHDTVYWYQQGPGQDPQFLISFYEKMQSDKGSIPDRFSAQQFSDYHSELNMSSLELGDSALYFCASSLDPGNPYNEQFFGPGTRLTVL.

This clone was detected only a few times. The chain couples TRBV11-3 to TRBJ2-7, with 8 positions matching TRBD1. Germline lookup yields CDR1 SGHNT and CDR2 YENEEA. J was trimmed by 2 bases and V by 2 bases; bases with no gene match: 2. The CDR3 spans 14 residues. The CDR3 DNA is TGTGCCAGCAGCTTAAGGACAGGGCCCTACGAGCAGTACGTC. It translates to CASSLRTGPYEQYV.

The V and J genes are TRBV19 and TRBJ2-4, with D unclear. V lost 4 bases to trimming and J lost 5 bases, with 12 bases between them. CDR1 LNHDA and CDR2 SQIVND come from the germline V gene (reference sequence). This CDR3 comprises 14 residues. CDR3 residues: CASSKGAVENIQYF. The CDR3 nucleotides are TGTGCCAGTAGTAAGGGCGCGGTGGAAAACATTCAGTACTTC. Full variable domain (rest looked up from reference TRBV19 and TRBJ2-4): DGGITQSPKYLFRKEGQNVTLSCEQNLNHDAMYWYRQDPGQGLRLIYYSQIVNDFQKGDIAEGYSVSREKKESFPLTVTSAQKNPTAFYLCASSKGAVENIQYFGAGTRLSVL.

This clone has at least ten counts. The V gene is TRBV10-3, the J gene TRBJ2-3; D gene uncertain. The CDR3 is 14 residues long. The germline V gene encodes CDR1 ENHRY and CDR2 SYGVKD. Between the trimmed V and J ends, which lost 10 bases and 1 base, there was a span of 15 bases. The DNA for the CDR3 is TGTGCCACGGCGATTGCCCCTGGCACAGATACGCAGTATTTT. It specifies CATAIAPGTDTQYF.

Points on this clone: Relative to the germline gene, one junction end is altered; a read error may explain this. The CDR3 nucleotides are TGTGCCAATCCGGACCAGTTTTTT. Its translation is CANPDQFF. The chain has TRBV6-6 and TRBJ1-5; D gene unclear. This CDR3 contains 8 residues. CDR1 MNHNY and CDR2 SVGAGI come from the germline V gene (reference sequence).

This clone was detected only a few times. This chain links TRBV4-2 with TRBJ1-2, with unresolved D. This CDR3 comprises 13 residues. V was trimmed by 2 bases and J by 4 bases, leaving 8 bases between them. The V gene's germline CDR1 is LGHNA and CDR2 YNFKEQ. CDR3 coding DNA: TGTGCCAGCAGCCAAACCGGGAGCTATGGCTACACCTTC. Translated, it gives CASSQTGSYGYTF.